This T cell receptor beta chain was sequenced for a study of blood T cell repertoires in COVID-19. Turning to the study itself: Sites in the United States, Italy and Spain provided acute and convalescent COVID-19 samples. T cells, B-cell-depleted T cells, or PBMCs provided the cDNA or gDNA that served as material.

In the original analysis: Reference gene primer amplification gave nucleated cell count estimates. Assay used: immunoSEQ multiplex PCR; TCRdb lists only in-frame clones, some missing. For V, J and clone size, that table is used; D and trimming come from the DNA. The data contain under 300,000 clones, around nine tenths of them seen just once; the ten biggest clones take up approximately 7.2%. The clonotype comes from a woman in her sixties or seventies with active or convalescent COVID-19. Sequenced input: peripheral blood.

The CDR3 bases are TGTGCCAGCTCTCGACAGGGGAACTATGGCTACACCTTC. Its protein is CASSRQGNYGYTF. This sequence joins TRBV5-8 and TRBJ1-2; 8 nucleotides match TRBD1. The CDR3 loop spans 13 amino acids. The germline gives CDR1 SGHTS, CDR2 YDEGEE. Trimming at V came to 7 bases and at J to 2 bases, leaving 4 bases not matched to a gene.